This T cell receptor (beta chain) was identified during a study of long-term antiretroviral therapy in people with HIV. Run at survey level, the immunoSEQ assay was version v3.0. The repertoire was sequenced with immunoSEQ multiplex PCR; TCRdb's copy has only in-frame clones and lacks some. Among about 25,000 clones listed, 86% were seen once. Study-wide points: All time points showed a repertoire dominated by clones expanded before ART. Narrower CDR3 length ranges marked HIV repertoires relative to controls.

This clone showed up just once. Antigen specificity is unknown. J lost 8 bases, V lost 3 bases, and 6 bases had no gene match. Germline V gives CDR1 SGHVS, CDR2 FNYEAQ. This CDR3 is built from 15 residues. Each HIV participant was treated in the United States. This sequence originates from a woman aged 25 to 45 with HIV. The specimen was unsorted PBMCs, collected 1.9 years after starting antiretroviral therapy. The chain has TRBV7-6 and TRBJ1-6, with 8 bases lining up with TRBD1. As DNA, the CDR3 is TGTGCCAGCAGCTTCGCCGGACAGGGAGATTCACCCCTCCACTTT. Its translation: CASSFAGQGDSPLHF.